What follows describes a single TCR beta chain. It differs at one base from a far larger clone, so likely a read error. These data are taken from a study of low-dose radiotherapy and immunotherapy resistance in tumors. About the study: Each fraction for Cohort 1 was 0.5 Gy, given every 2 weeks, and the total came to 6.5 Gy. In Cohort 2, 1 Gy per fraction was delivered every two weeks, for a total of 13 Gy over 26 weeks.

Both TCRalpha and TCRbeta chains were reverse transcribed with V-gene-specific primers. TCR amplification ran 20 PCR cycles using constant-region and V-primer adapter primers. In TCRdb, the reads were re-called with MiXCR into one record per CDR3 protein. This sample has about 82,000 distinct CDR3 sequences, with 18% found just once. The time point is: before trial treatment. This TCR came from a male donor with prostate cancer. The starting material was PBMCs, obtained before treatment.

The CDR3 sequence: CASSLSGGYNEQYF. The CDR3 DNA reads TGTGCCAGCAGCCTTAGCGGGGGTTACAATGAGCAGTACTTC. V is TRBV11-3 and J is TRBJ2-7; 9 bases match TRBD2. Germline CDR1 and CDR2: SGHNT and YENEEA. Losses at the gene ends were 5 bases for V and 7 bases for J; bases not matched to a gene: 9. This CDR3 is built from 14 residues.